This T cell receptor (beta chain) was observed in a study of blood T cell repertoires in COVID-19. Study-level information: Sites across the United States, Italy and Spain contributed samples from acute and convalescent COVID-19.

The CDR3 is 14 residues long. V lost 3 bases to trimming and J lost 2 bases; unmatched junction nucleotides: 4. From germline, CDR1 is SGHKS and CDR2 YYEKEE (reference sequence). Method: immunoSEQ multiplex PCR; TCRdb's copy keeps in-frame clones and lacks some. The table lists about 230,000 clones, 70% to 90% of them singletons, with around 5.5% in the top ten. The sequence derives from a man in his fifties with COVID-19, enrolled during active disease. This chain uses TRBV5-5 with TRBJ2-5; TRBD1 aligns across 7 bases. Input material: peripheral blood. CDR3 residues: CASSSPGQQETQYF. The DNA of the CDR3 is TGTGCCAGCAGCTCCCCGGGACAGCAAGAGACCCAGTACTTC.